What follows are 23 T cell receptor beta chains derived from one specimen sequenced in a study of cytomegalovirus exposure and HLA in healthy donors. PCR primers comprised 60 Vbeta and 13 Jbeta primers. Data came from immunoSEQ multiplex PCR; TCRdb stores just in-frame clones and leaves some out. The profile shows roughly 120,000 clones, about 86% of them singletons. The sequenced sample was PBMCs. The receptors derive from a woman in her 30s in good health and CMV-seronegative.

The V and J genes are TRBV6-5 and TRBJ2-5; the match to TRBD2 covers 9 bases. The DNA end is a closer match to TRBJ2-7, so the J assignment may be wrong. The CDR3 has 15 residues. In germline, CDR1 is MNHEY, CDR2 SVGAGI. CDR3 in DNA: TGTGCCAGCAGTTACGGGGCGGGAGGGCCCAACGAGCAGTACTTC. Amino acid sequence: CASSYGAGGPNEQYF.

This clone has a single count. The chain carries TRBV28 and TRBJ2-2; TRBD2 matches at 15 bases. Per germline, CDR1 MDHEN and CDR2 SYDVKM. This CDR3 has 17 residues. Trimming removed 6 bases from V and 2 bases from J; junction bases left unmatched: 4. CDR3 bases: TGTGCCAGCAGAGGACTAGCGGGAGGGCCTAACACCGGGGAGCTGTTTTTT. Its protein is CASRGLAGGPNTGELFF.

The chain employs TRBV6-1 and TRBJ1-1; D remains unclear. V dropped 8 bases and J dropped 1 base, with 8 bases sitting between them. CDR3 length: 12 amino acids. Germline V gene sequence: CDR1 MNHNS, CDR2 SASEGT. Here the CDR3 DNA reads TGTGCCAGCTTAGCACAGAACACTGAAGCTTTCTTT. Translation: CASLAQNTEAFF.

The rearrangement joins TRBV11-3 to TRBJ2-7; 8 nucleotides match TRBD2. This CDR3 comprises 14 residues. Germline-derived CDR1 and CDR2 are SGHNT and YENEEA. V lost 5 bases, J lost 0 bases, and 3 bases stayed unmatched. CDR3 DNA sequence: TGTGCCAGCAGCAGCGGGAGAGGCTCCTACGAGCAGTACTTC. It is translated as CASSSGRGSYEQYF.

The chain uses TRBV6-1 and TRBJ2-7; 11 bases map to TRBD1. This CDR3 comprises 21 residues. Per germline, CDR1 MNHNS and CDR2 SASEGT. Losses at the gene ends were 2 bases for V and 5 bases for J; bases not matched to a gene: 23. The CDR3: CASSESDRDKWTGGVSHEQYF. The CDR3 nucleotides are TGTGCCAGCAGTGAATCGGACCGGGACAAGTGGACAGGGGGCGTGAGCCACGAGCAGTACTTC.

The rearrangement uses TRBV15 and TRBJ2-3; 7 nucleotides agree with TRBD1. The germline V gene has CDR1 LNHNV and CDR2 YYDKDF (reference sequence). After removal of 0 bases from V and 5 bases from J, the junction contained 11 bases not matched to a gene. CDR3 length: 17 residues. CDR3 protein: CATSRDLATGYGDTQYF. The CDR3 DNA is TGTGCCACCAGCAGAGATCTTGCGACAGGGTATGGAGATACGCAGTATTTT.

J is TRBJ2-3 and V is TRBV9; D is perhaps TRBD2 (6 bases). The CDR3 has 14 residues. The ends were cut back, 7 bases at V and 0 bases at J, with 12 bases in the middle. CDR1 is SGDLS and CDR2 is YYNGEE in the germline V gene. The CDR3, as DNA: TGTGCCAGCTCCCGGGACTTAAGCACAGATACGCAGTATTTT. Translating gives CASSRDLSTDTQYF.

The chain carries TRBV30 and TRBJ1-5, with 8 positions matching TRBD1. There are 13 residues in the CDR3. The germline V gene encodes CDR1 GTSNPN and CDR2 SVGIG (reference sequence). V lost 7 bases and J lost 4; bases outside the gene matches: 6. The CDR3 reads CASGQVTNQPQHF. The CDR3 DNA is TGTGCCTCGGGACAGGTGACTAATCAGCCCCAGCATTTT.

The chain uses TRBV30 and TRBJ2-1; D is unresolved. The CDR3 sequence is 13 residues long. Germline CDR1 and CDR2: GTSNPN and SVGIG (reference sequence). V was pared by 5 bases and J by 9 bases, with 17 bases between. Here the CDR3 DNA reads TGTGCCTGGGGTTCTCGCGGAAAAGGTGAGCAGTTCTTC. This codes for CAWGSRGKGEQFF.

The genes are TRBV28 and TRBJ1-1; D perhaps matches TRBD1 (5 bases). The CDR3 has 15 residues. V was pared by 4 bases and J by 1 base, with 13 bases between. Per germline, CDR1 MDHEN and CDR2 SYDVKM. The CDR3 nucleotides are TGTGCCAGCAGTTCACCGACAGATTCGAACACTGAAGCTTTCTTT. It yields the protein CASSSPTDSNTEAFF.

The chain couples TRBV19 to TRBJ2-5, with 7 bases matching TRBD2. The DNA end is a closer match to TRBJ2-7, so the J assignment may be wrong. This CDR3 contains 14 residues. The V gene's germline CDR1 is LNHDA and CDR2 SQIVND (reference sequence). The chain's CDR3 is CATQRQAGTYEQYF. The CDR3 nucleotides read TGTGCCACCCAGAGACAAGCGGGAACCTACGAGCAGTACTTC.

The rearrangement links TRBV19 to TRBJ2-3; 13 nucleotides agree with TRBD2. In germline, CDR1 is LNHDA, CDR2 SQIVND (reference sequence). This CDR3 is built from 14 residues. The V segment lost 8 bases and the J segment 6 bases; nucleotides outside the gene matches: 5. In DNA, the CDR3 is TGTGCCAGTCATGGACTAGCGGGAGCCGATACGCAGTATTTT. Translated, it gives CASHGLAGADTQYF. The full variable domain, with the rest looked up from reference TRBV19 and TRBJ2-3, is DGGITQSPKYLFRKEGQNVTLSCEQNLNHDAMYWYRQDPGQGLRLIYYSQIVNDFQKGDIAEGYSVSREKKESFPLTVTSAQKNPTAFYLCASHGLAGADTQYFGPGTRLTVL.

Only a few counts were recorded for this clone. The chain links TRBV19 to TRBJ1-1; 8 nucleotides agree with TRBD1. This CDR3 region has 15 residues. After removal of 5 bases from V and 5 bases from J, the junction contained 10 bases not matched to a gene. The germline V gene encodes CDR1 LNHDA and CDR2 SQIVND (reference sequence). The CDR3 bases are TGTGCCAGTAGTCCGTCGACAGGGGTCGAAACTGAAGCTTTCTTT. Residues: CASSPSTGVETEAFF.

The gene calls are TRBV7-9 and TRBJ1-1; D gene unclear. This CDR3 has 14 amino acids. V shed 1 base and J shed 11 bases, with 17 bases lying between them. Germline CDR1 SEHNR, CDR2 FQNEAQ (reference sequence). CDR3 coding DNA: TGTGCCAGCAGCTTAGGGCACATCGAAAAGAGGGCTTTCTTT. This encodes CASSLGHIEKRAFF.

The J gene is TRBJ2-2, the V gene TRBV7-9, with 10 bases aligning to TRBD1. Per the germline V gene, CDR1 is SEHNR and CDR2 is FQNEAQ (reference sequence). The CDR3 spans 16 residues. Unmatched junction bases numbered 5, after V lost 6 bases and J lost 1 base. The CDR3 here is CASRAGDRGNTGELFF. The CDR3 nucleotides read TGTGCCAGCAGGGCCGGGGACAGGGGGAACACCGGGGAGCTGTTTTTT.

Only a few counts were recorded for this clone. DNA of the CDR3: TGTGCCAGCACCCACCGAGCGGGAGTTTCCTACGAGCAGTACTTC. It yields the protein CASTHRAGVSYEQYF. This sequence joins TRBV6-6 and TRBJ2-7; 8 nucleotides align to TRBD2. This CDR3 comprises 15 residues. The junction had 9 bases not matched to a gene; V was cut back by 7 bases and J by 1 base. Germline V gene lookup returns CDR1 MNHNY and CDR2 SVGAGI (reference sequence).

The chain has TRBV5-1 and TRBJ1-6; no firm D call. The length of the CDR3 is 16 residues. Trimming took off 0 bases at V and 0 bases at J, with 7 bases between the two ends. Germline values: CDR1 SGHRS, CDR2 YFSETQ. DNA for the CDR3: TGCGCCAGCAGCTTGGGACTAAGCTCCTATAATTCACCCCTCCACTTT. This sequence encodes CASSLGLSSYNSPLHF.

The table lists this clone with a count of one. Here the CDR3 omits its conserved ending phenylalanine or tryptophan, so a read error is the likely source. This rearrangement joins TRBV27 to TRBJ1-2; 12 bases line up with TRBD1. The V and J ends lost 7 bases and 6 bases, in that order; junction bases with no gene match: 3. The V gene's germline CDR1 is MNHEY and CDR2 SMNVEV (reference sequence). The CDR3 spans 13 residues. The DNA for the CDR3 is TGTGCCAGCATGGGACAGGGGGCGGATGGCTACACCTCC. Translating it yields CASMGQGADGYTS.

This sequence joins TRBV7-2 and TRBJ2-3; 7 bases line up with TRBD2. The germline V gene has CDR1 SGHTA and CDR2 FQGNSA. The CDR3 is 16 amino acids. Trimming cost V 5 bases and J 2 bases; bases outside gene matches: 10. The CDR3 loop is CASSPPLAGDTDTQYF. The CDR3 DNA follows: TGTGCCAGCAGCCCACCTTTGGCGGGAGACACAGATACGCAGTATTTT.

The chain uses TRBV19 and TRBJ1-4, with 7 positions matching TRBD1. In germline, CDR1 is LNHDA, CDR2 SQIVND (reference sequence). Germline trimming cut 7 bases from V and 3 bases from J; bases unmatched to any gene: 5. The CDR3 is 14 residues long. The CDR3: CASTETGSNEKLFF. The CDR3 nucleotides are TGTGCCAGTACTGAGACAGGGTCTAATGAAAAACTGTTTTTT. Based on the CDR3 plus reference TRBV19 and TRBJ1-4, the full variable domain is DGGITQSPKYLFRKEGQNVTLSCEQNLNHDAMYWYRQDPGQGLRLIYYSQIVNDFQKGDIAEGYSVSREKKESFPLTVTSAQKNPTAFYLCASTETGSNEKLFFGSGTQLSVL.

The V call is TRBV18, the J call TRBJ2-1; D may be TRBD1 (6 bases). The germline CDR1 and CDR2 sequences are KGHSH and LQKENI. Trimming pared 3 bases from V and 5 bases from J, leaving 14 bases between. CDR3 size: 15 residues. In nucleotides, the CDR3 is TGTGCCAGCTCACCGGGTCAGGGGCGTAACAATGAGCAGTTCTTC. Translating gives CASSPGQGRNNEQFF. The full variable domain, with the rest looked up from reference TRBV18 and TRBJ2-1, is NAGVMQNPRHLVRRRGQEARLRCSPMKGHSHVYWYRQLPEEGLKFMVYLQKENIIDESGMPKERFSAEFPKEGPSILRIQQVVRGDSAAYFCASSPGQGRNNEQFFGPGTRLTVL.

This clone was seen only once. This chain joins TRBV15 and TRBJ2-7, with D perhaps TRBD1 (6 bases). CDR3 size: 14 residues. Per germline, CDR1 LNHNV and CDR2 YYDKDF (reference sequence). Trimming shortened V by 0 bases and J by 4 bases, and 10 bases separated the two germline ends. In DNA, the CDR3 is TGTGCCACCAGCAGAGATCCAGGGGCATACGAGCAGTACTTC. Amino acids: CATSRDPGAYEQYF.

J is TRBJ2-5 and V is TRBV19; 7 bases are shared with TRBD1. Germline values: CDR1 LNHDA, CDR2 SQIVND (reference sequence). The CDR3 consists of 15 residues. V was clipped by 3 bases and J by 0 bases; unmatched bases: 4. CDR3 residues: CASSITGDDQETQYF. CDR3 bases: TGTGCCAGTAGTATCACAGGGGACGACCAAGAGACCCAGTACTTC.